This T cell receptor beta chain emerged from a study of control samples from healthy donors and cancer patients. The method was immunoSEQ multiplex PCR; TCRdb's version includes in-frame clones alone and lacks a portion of them. The repertoire holds about 98,000 clones, with 82% as singletons. The ends lost 0 bases at V and 3 bases at J; junction bases unmatched: 3. CDR3 length: 17 amino acids. Germline assignment: CDR1 SGHKS and CDR2 YYEKEE (reference sequence). Material: blood. V gene TRBV5-5 combines with J gene TRBJ2-3; 14 bases match TRBD2. The clonotype was recovered from a man aged 55 to 70 in good health. Here the CDR3 DNA reads TGTGCCAGCAGCTTGGACGGGACTAGCGGGAGTACAGATACGCAGTATTTT. Protein product: CASSLDGTSGSTDTQYF. The entire variable domain, with the rest obtained from reference TRBV5-5 and TRBJ2-3, is as follows: DAGVTQSPTHLIKTRGQQVTLRCSPISGHKSVSWYQQVLGQGPQFIFQYYEKEERGRGNFPDRFSARQFPNYSSELNVNALLLGDSALYLCASSLDGTSGSTDTQYFGPGTRLTVL.